Below, one T cell receptor (beta chain) is given with its context. This sample is drawn from a study of blood T cell repertoires in COVID-19. Across the whole study: PBMCs, B-cell-depleted T cells, or T cells were the source of the cDNA or gDNA that made up the material.

V dropped 3 bases and J dropped 2; count of bases not matched to a gene: 3. Germline V gene lookup returns CDR1 KGHSH and CDR2 LQKENI. There are 15 residues in the CDR3. TCRdb keeps only in-frame clones here, not all; method: immunoSEQ multiplex PCR. This sample has tens of thousands of clones, with 80% found just once. The J gene is TRBJ1-3, the V gene TRBV18; 8 nucleotides align to TRBD1. The TCR was taken from a human donor in a cohort sampled during active COVID-19. The material sequenced was peripheral blood. For the CDR3, the DNA is TGTGCCAGCTCACCCCAGGGGGCGCCTGGAAACACCATATATTTT. It encodes CASSPQGAPGNTIYF.